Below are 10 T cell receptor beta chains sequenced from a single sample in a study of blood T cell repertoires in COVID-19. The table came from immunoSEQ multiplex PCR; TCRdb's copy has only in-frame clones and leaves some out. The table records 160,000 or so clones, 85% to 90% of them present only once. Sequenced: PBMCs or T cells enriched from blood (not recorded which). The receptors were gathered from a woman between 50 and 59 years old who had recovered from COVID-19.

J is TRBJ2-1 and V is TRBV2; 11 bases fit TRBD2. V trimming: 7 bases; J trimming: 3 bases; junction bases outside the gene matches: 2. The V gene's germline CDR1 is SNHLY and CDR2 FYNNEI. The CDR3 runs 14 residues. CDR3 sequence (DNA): TGTGCCAGCATTAGCGGGGGGGACTACAATGAGCAGTTCTTC. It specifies CASISGGDYNEQFF.

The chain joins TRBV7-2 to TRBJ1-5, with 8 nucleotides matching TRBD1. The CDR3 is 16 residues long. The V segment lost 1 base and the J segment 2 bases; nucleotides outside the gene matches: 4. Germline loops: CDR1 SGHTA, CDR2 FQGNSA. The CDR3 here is CASSLEDRGGNQPQHF. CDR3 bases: TGTGCCAGCAGCTTAGAAGACAGGGGCGGCAATCAGCCCCAGCATTTT.

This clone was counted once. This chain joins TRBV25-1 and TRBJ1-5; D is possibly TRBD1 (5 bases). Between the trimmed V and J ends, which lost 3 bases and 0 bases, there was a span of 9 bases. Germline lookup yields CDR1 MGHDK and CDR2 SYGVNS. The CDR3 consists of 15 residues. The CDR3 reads CASSDGGGSNQPQHF. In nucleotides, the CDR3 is TGTGCCAGCAGTGACGGGGGGGGTAGCAATCAGCCCCAGCATTTT.

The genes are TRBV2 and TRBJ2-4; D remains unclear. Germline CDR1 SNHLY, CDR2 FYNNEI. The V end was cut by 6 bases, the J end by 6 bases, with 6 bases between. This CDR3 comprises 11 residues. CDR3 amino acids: CASRQINIQYF. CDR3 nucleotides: TGTGCCAGCAGACAGATAAACATTCAGTACTTC.

The CDR3 bases are TGTGCCAGCAGGGGAGCGGGGGCCCAATACGAGCAGTACTTC. It translates to CASRGAGAQYEQYF. The chain links TRBV6-5 to TRBJ2-7, with 8 bases that match TRBD2. V lost 6 bases, J lost 4 bases, and 8 bases stayed unmatched. The CDR3 runs to 14 residues. Germline V gene lookup returns CDR1 MNHEY and CDR2 SVGAGI.

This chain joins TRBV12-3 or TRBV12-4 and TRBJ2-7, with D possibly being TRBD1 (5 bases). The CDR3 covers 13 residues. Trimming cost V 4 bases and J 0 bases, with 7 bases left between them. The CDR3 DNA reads TGTGCCAGCAGTTCTGACAGCTCCTACGAGCAGTACTTC. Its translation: CASSSDSSYEQYF.

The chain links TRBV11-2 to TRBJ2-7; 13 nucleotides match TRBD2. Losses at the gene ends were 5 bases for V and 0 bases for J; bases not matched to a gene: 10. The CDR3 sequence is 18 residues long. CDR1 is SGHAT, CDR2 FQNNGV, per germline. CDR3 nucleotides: TGTGCCAGCAGCACCCGGACTAGCGGGGGCGTTTCCTCCTACGAGCAGTACTTC. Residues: CASSTRTSGGVSSYEQYF.

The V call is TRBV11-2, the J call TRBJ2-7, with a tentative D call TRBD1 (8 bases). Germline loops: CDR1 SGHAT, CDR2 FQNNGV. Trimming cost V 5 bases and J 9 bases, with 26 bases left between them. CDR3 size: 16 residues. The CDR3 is CASSRGRGTGWIGQYF. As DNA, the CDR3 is TGTGCCAGCAGCCGGGGGCGGGGGACAGGCTGGATCGGGCAGTACTTC.

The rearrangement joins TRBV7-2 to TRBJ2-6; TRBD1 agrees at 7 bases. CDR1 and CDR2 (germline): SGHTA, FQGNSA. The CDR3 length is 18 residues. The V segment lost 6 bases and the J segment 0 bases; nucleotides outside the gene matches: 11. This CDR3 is CASSPPGQLLSGANVLTF. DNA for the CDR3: TGTGCCAGCAGTCCGCCGGGACAGCTGCTCTCTGGGGCCAACGTCCTGACTTTC.

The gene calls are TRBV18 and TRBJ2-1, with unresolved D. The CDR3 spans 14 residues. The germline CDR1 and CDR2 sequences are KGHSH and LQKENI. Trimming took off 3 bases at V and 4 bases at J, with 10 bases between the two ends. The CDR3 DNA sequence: TGTGCCAGCTCACCTGATCCCGGGTACAATGAGCAGTTCTTC. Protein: CASSPDPGYNEQFF.